This T cell receptor (beta chain) stems from a study of blood T cells in healthy people across ages. Study-wide results and limits: The percentage of naive T cells correlated strongly with TCR beta diversity. CMV status of donors was not determined, possibly confounding expanded clonotype changes.

The second PCR ran roughly 7 to 12 cycles with a sample-barcoded 5' primer and J-beta primers. TCRdb passed the 5' RACE reads through MiXCR, listing each CDR3 protein once. Among about 400,000 distinct CDR3 sequences listed, over 45% were seen once. Every sample yielded at least 6 million isolated PBMCs. Worth noting for this clonotype: Its antigen is not identified.

From germline, CDR1 is MNHNY and CDR2 SVGAGI (reference sequence). The CDR3 totals 14 residues. Trimming removed 8 bases at V and 0 bases at J, with 14 bases between. V is TRBV6-6 and J is TRBJ2-7, with TRBD2 as a possible D gene (5 bases). The sample comprised blood. This TCR was sampled from a man aged 55 to 69 in good health. The CDR3 is CASGSGSVSYEQYF. The CDR3 region has the DNA TGTGCCAGCGGGAGTGGAAGCGTCTCCTACGAGCAGTACTTC.